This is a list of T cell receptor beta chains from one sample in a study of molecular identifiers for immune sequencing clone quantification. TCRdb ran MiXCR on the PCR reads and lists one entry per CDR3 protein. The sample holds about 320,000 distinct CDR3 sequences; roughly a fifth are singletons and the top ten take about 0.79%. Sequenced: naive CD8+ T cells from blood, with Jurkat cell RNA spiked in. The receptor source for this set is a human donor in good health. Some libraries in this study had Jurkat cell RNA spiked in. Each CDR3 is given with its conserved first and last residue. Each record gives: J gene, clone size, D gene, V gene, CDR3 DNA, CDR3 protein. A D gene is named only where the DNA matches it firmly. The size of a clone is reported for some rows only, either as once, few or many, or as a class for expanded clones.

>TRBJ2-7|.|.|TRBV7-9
TGTGCCGGCAGCCGGGACCCCTTTCTCTTGGGCGAGCAGTACTTC
CAGSRDPFLLGEQYF
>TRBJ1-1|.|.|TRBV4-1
TGCGCCAGCAGCCACCCCGGACAGATTGAAGCTTTCTTT
CASSHPGQIEAFF
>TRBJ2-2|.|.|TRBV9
TGTGTCAGCAGCGTAGATCTGGGGAACACCGGGGAGCTGTTTTTT
CVSSVDLGNTGELFF
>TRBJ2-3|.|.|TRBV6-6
TGTGCCAGCCTCTCGGGGACCTACACAGATACGCAGTGTTTT
CASLSGTYTDTQCF
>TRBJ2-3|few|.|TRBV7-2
TGTGCCAGCAGCTTAGTCTCCGGGGAGCTCGGAGATACGCAGTATTTT
CASSLVSGELGDTQYF
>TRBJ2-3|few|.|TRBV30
TGTGCCTGGAGTGTATGGGCAGGGGCCACAGATACGCAGTATTTT
CAWSVWAGATDTQYF
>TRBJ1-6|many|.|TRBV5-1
TGCGCCAGCAGCTTGGCAGGGGCCCAACATTCACCCCTCCACTTT
CASSLAGAQHSPLHF
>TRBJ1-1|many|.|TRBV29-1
TGCAGCGTTGGATCTCCGTACACTGAAGCTTTCTTT
CSVGSPYTEAFF
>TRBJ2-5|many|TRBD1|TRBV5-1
TGCGCCAGCAGCTTGGACGGGACAGAAGAGACCCAGTACTTC
CASSLDGTEETQYF
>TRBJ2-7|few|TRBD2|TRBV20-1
TGCAGTGCTAGTAAGCTAGCGGGCTCCTACGAGCAGTACTTC
CSASKLAGSYEQYF
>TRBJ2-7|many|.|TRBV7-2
TGTGCCAGCAGCTCAAGTTTGAGCTACGAGCAGTACTTC
CASSSSLSYEQYF
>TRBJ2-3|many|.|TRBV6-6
TGTGCCAGCAGTCATGGGGTTGGGGATACGCAGTATTTT
CASSHGVGDTQYF
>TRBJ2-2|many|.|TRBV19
TGTGCCAGTAGTATTGCGGTCACCGGGGAGCTGTTTTTT
CASSIAVTGELFF
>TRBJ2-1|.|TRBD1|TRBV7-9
TGTGCCAGCAGCCCGAAACAGGGGGGCTCCTGCAATGAGCAGTTCTTC
CASSPKQGGSCNEQFF
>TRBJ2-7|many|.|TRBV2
TGTGCCAGCAGTGCGGGCAGAGAATTAGTCGAGCAGTACTTC
CASSAGRELVEQYF
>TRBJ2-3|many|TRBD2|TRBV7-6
TGTGCCAGCCAGGATGGAGCGGGAGGCCGGAGCACAGATACGCAGTATTTT
CASQDGAGGRSTDTQYF
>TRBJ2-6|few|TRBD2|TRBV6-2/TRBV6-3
TGTGCCAGCAGCCGGTTCGGGAGGGCTGGGGCCAACGTCCTGACTTTC
CASSRFGRAGANVLTF
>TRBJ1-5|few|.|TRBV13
TGTGCCAGCAGCTTAATCCAGGGAGCCTATGGCCGCTGGGGTCAGCCCCAGCATTTT
CASSLIQGAYGRWGQPQHF
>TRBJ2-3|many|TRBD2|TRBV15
TGTGCCACCAGCGGCGGACTAGCGGGGGCCCTCACAGATACGCAGTATTTT
CATSGGLAGALTDTQYF
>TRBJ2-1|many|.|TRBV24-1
TGTGCCACCAGTGATTTACCCGGGAATGAGCAGTTCTTC
CATSDLPGNEQFF
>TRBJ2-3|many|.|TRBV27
TGTGCCAGCAGTTACCAGGGGTCAGCAGATACGCAGTATTTT
CASSYQGSADTQYF
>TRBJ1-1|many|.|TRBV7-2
TGTGCCAGCAGCTCGACTGGGGCTGAAGCTTTCTTT
CASSSTGAEAFF
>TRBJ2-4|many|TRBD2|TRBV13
TGTGCCAGCAGCTCCGGGACTAGCGACATTCAGTACTTC
CASSSGTSDIQYF
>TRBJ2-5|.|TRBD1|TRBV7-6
TGTGCCAGCAGCCCCTGGGTTGGACAGGGTGGAAAAGAGACCCAGTACTTC
CASSPWVGQGGKETQYF
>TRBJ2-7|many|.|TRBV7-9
TGTGCCAGCAGCCCCCTACAGGGACCTCTCTTC
CASSPLQGPLF
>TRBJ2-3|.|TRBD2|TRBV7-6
TGTGCCAGCAGCTTGAGCGGGAGGTCGGGAGATACGCAGTATTTT
CASSLSGRSGDTQYF
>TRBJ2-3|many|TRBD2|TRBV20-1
TGCAGTGCCTTCAAACTAGCGGGAGTTTTAGATACGCAGTATTTT
CSAFKLAGVLDTQYF
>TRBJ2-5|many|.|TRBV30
TGTGCCTGGAGTCCCGACGGACAAGAGACCCAGTACTTC
CAWSPDGQETQYF
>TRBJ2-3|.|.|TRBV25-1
TGTGCCAGCAGTGCGCTAAATTCCCAGCGGGTCGTAGATACGCAGTATTTT
CASSALNSQRVVDTQYF
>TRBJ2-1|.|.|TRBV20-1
TGCAGTACGCAGTTGGGGGCTTTTCAGTTCTTC
CSTQLGAFQFF
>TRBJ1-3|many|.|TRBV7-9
TGTGCCAGCAGCTTATTGGGATCCGGAAAGCCTGGAAACACCATATATTTT
CASSLLGSGKPGNTIYF
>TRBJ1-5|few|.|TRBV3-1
TGTGCCAGCAGCCCCACTCCGACATTCCTTAGCAATCAGCCCCAGCATTTT
CASSPTPTFLSNQPQHF
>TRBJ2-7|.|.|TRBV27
TGTGCCAGCATGTCTGGGCGTTATTGGAAGGACGAGCAGTACTTC
CASMSGRYWKDEQYF
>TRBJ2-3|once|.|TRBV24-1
TGTGCCACCAGTGATAACACAATTCACCGGGACCAGAAAACCACAGATACGCAGTATTTT
CATSDNTIHRDQKTTDTQYF
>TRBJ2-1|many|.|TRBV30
TGTGCCTGGAGTTTAGAGATGGGGTACAATGAGCAGTTCTTC
CAWSLEMGYNEQFF
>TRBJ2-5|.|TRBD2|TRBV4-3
TGCGCCAGCAGCCAGGGACTAGTCGCCGAGATCCAGTACTTC
CASSQGLVAEIQYF
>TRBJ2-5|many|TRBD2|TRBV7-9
TGTGCCAGCAGCTTATCAGCGGGAGAAGGAGAGACCCAGTACTTC
CASSLSAGEGETQYF
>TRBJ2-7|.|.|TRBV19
TGTGCCACAGGCCAGGGCGGACGCTACTCCTACGAGCAGTACTTC
CATGQGGRYSYEQYF
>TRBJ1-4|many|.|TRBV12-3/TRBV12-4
TGTGCCAGCAGTTCGGGGGTCGATGAAAAACTGTTTTTT
CASSSGVDEKLFF
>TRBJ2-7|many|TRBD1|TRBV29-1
TGCAGCGTTGGGGGACAGGGGTACGAGCAGTACTTC
CSVGGQGYEQYF
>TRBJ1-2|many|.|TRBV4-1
TGCGCCAGCAGCCAAGATGGCAGGGCGGGAGATGGCTACACCTTC
CASSQDGRAGDGYTF
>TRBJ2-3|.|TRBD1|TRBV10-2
TGCGCCAGCAGTGAGTCATCAGGGGGCTGGTCCCCGCAGTATTTT
CASSESSGGWSPQYF
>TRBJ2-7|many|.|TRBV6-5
TGTGCCAGCAGTTACCGGGGCCGCTACGAGCAGTACTTC
CASSYRGRYEQYF
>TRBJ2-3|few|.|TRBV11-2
TGTGCCAGCAGCTTAGATCGGGGAGTTTTCACAGATACGCAGTATTTT
CASSLDRGVFTDTQYF
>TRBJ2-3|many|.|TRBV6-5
TGTGCCAGCAGGAAGGGACCGTACTCTAGCACAGATACGCAGTATTTT
CASRKGPYSSTDTQYF
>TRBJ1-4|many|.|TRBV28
TGTGCCAGCAGTTTATCCCCCTCGGTTCGCCTGTTTTTT
CASSLSPSVRLFF
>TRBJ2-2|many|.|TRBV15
TGTGCCACCGGACAAACGGGGAACACCGGGGAGCTGTTTTTT
CATGQTGNTGELFF
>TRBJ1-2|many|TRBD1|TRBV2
TGTGCCAGCAGTGGTGGACAGGGCGATAACTATGGCTACACCTTC
CASSGGQGDNYGYTF
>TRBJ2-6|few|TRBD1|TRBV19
TGTGCCAGTAGCTTGGGGACCAGGGGGTCTGGGGCCAACGTCCTGACTTTC
CASSLGTRGSGANVLTF
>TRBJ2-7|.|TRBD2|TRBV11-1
TGTGCCAGCGGGACTAGCGGGAGTTATTACGAGCAGTACTTC
CASGTSGSYYEQYF
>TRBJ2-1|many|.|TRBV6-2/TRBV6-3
TGTGCCAGCAGTCACGAGCCCGGGACGTTGGGTGAGCAGTTCTTC
CASSHEPGTLGEQFF
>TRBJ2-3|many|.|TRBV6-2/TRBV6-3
TGTGCCAGCAGACGTCAGGACAGTGCCACAGATACGCAGTATTTT
CASRRQDSATDTQYF